This record looks at one T cell receptor beta chain sequence and its context. What this receptor recognizes is not known. Base qualities are not recorded, but no much larger clone differs from it by a single base. The entry originates in a study of Ad26.COV2.S vaccination and SARS-CoV-2 variants (dated by TCRdb to 2020 to 2022). Background on the whole study: Vaccine-arm donors were drawn from COV1001, a multicentre, randomized, double-blind, placebo-controlled phase I-IIa trial of Ad26.COV2.S in healthy adults. TCRbeta repertoire sequencing served as the tool for gauging how specific and how broad the SARS-CoV-2-reactive T cell receptors were following Ad26.COV2.S vaccination. Trial participants were randomized into five groups of five, in which low-dose or high-dose Ad26.COV2.S was given once or twice, or placebo was given on both occasions. Ad26.COV2.S was given intramuscularly at 5x10^10 or 1x10^11 viral particles, as a single shot or as two shots 56 days apart. Blinding of investigators to trial group allocation was maintained during experiments and outcome assessment. A total of around 32 samples were included in the TCR-sequenced set, comprising 19 Ad26.COV2.S vaccine recipients, 5 placebo recipients and 8 SARS-CoV-2 convalescent individuals.

V loses 5 bases at its end and J loses 6 bases; junction bases beyond the gene matches: 4. The CDR3, cysteine through phenylalanine, is 15 amino acids long. Only CDR3 DNA remains: 45 bases, in frame from the first base. Reading the germline V gene gives CDR1 SGHTA and CDR2 FQGNSA. The paper as a whole reports these results and caveats: Comparable non-spike TCR breadth was observed between vaccine and placebo recipients, consistent with only spike being contained in the vaccine. After vaccination, substantial breadth of spike-specific CD8+ and CD4+ T cell responses was reported. Ad26.COV2.S recipients had higher spike-specific TCR breadth than placebo recipients (P = 0.0014). The study was not powered for comparison of responses between vaccine doses or regimens. The authors noted that total T cell responses may have been underestimated by the TCR breadth and depth analyses.

TCRbeta CDR3 regions were sequenced with the immunoSEQ Assay. After extraction, genomic DNA underwent amplification by bias-controlled multiplex PCR, followed by high-throughput sequencing. As for the authors' bioinformatics: To quantify the absolute abundance of every unique TCRbeta CDR3 region, sequences were collapsed and filtered. T cell fraction was estimated by normalization of TCRbeta template counts to usable DNA, with usable DNA being measured through amplification of reference genes present in all nucleated cells. Repertoire TCRs were annotated as SARS-CoV-2-specific when V gene, CDR3 amino acid sequence and J gene were exactly matched to a known reactive TCR set. The reference SARS-CoV-2 TCR set came from MIRA and was filtered for enrichment in COVID-19-positive ImmuneCODE repertoires, removing public or cross-reactive TCRs. Using the MIRA antigens, annotated TCRs were further analysed by specific ORF or by position within an ORF. Breadth was defined as annotated unique rearrangements over total unique productive rearrangements; depth was the summed frequency of those rearrangements. TCR breadth was compared between groups using two-sided Wilcoxon rank-sum tests. TCRdb limited this immuneACCESS table to in-frame rearrangements with V and J called. A share of clones is missing; checked studies link under half to unresolved V genes, and the rest is unexplained. V, J and clone size were drawn from that table, and D and trimming were deduced from the DNA. The sample data list about 400,000 clones, and about 91% of these were observed just once. The ten largest clones represent around 2% of the sample.

In light of the paper, this sample's treatment or condition label describes: about 20 received Ad26.COV2.S at low or high dose, single or two shots; roughly 5 received placebo; per-sample allocation not given. For vaccine and placebo recipients, the sequenced repertoires came from samples collected on day 63 after the first injection. Cohort 1b enrolled about two dozen adults aged 18-55 years at a single site in Boston, USA, between 29 July and 7 August 2020. As a vaccine, Ad26.COV2.S was a replication-incompetent adenovirus type 26 vector that expressed a prefusion-stabilized SARS-CoV-2 spike protein derived from the original Wuhan strain.

This TCR came from a person between 18 and 65 years old who received the Ad26.COV2.S COVID-19 vaccine or a placebo. The source was peripheral blood, collected in a trial of Ad26.COV2.S vaccine versus placebo. The chain uses TRBV7-2 and TRBJ2-1; 13 middle bases align to TRBD2. At the DNA level, the sequence is TGTGCCAGCAGCCCAACTAGCGGGAGGGCCAATGAGCAGTTCTTC. It translates to CASSPTSGRANEQFF.